A single sample is the source of the 28 T cell receptor beta chains below, sequenced in a study of human T cells and chemical hapten exposure. TCRdb reprocessed the RACE reads via MiXCR and lists one record per CDR3 protein. The sample has more than 75,000 distinct CDR3 sequences, over 7% seen once. The time point here: healthy volunteer bleed at 6 weeks. Total RNA extraction was carried out from unfractionated whole blood. Input material: whole blood. The source is a male donor in good health. Some clones in this sample may be carry-over from other donors' samples.

There are a few counts of this clonotype. The chain is built from TRBV3-1 and TRBJ2-1; D possibly matches TRBD1 or TRBD2 (5 bases each). CDR1 is LGHDT, CDR2 YNNKEL, per germline (reference sequence). Trimming removed 0 bases at V and 6 bases at J, with 15 bases between. The CDR3 extends over 16 amino acids. The CDR3: CASSQEGGSGGNEQFF. CDR3 DNA sequence: TGTGCCAGCAGCCAAGAGGGCGGGTCTGGGGGCAATGAGCAGTTCTTC.

This clonotype was seen a few times. This chain joins TRBV5-5 and TRBJ1-6; D is uncertain. This CDR3 is 17 amino acids long. Germline-derived CDR1 and CDR2 are SGHKS and YYEKEE (reference sequence). Trimming shortened V by 4 bases and J by 0 bases, and 14 bases separated the two germline ends. CDR3 in DNA: TGTGCCAGCAGCCGACGGACCGCTAGCTCCTATAATTCACCCCTCCACTTT. Its protein product is CASSRRTASSYNSPLHF.

The CDR3 is CASSLGQGLDGYTF. The CDR3 region has the DNA TGTGCCAGCAGCTTAGGGCAGGGACTGGATGGCTACACCTTC. The V call is TRBV7-9, the J call TRBJ1-2, with D tentatively TRBD1 (5 bases). The CDR3 totals 14 residues. V was pared by 1 base and J by 6 bases, with 12 bases between. Germline CDR1 is SEHNR and CDR2 is FQNEAQ (reference sequence).

J is TRBJ2-7 and V is TRBV21-1; the table's D call, TRBD2, has no DNA check behind it. TRBV21-1 is termed a pseudogene. The CDR3 sequence is 17 residues long. The CDR3 protein is CASSKGSRAGGSYEQYF. The CDR3 DNA follows: TGTGCCAGCAGCAAAGGTTCGCGAGCGGGAGGAAGTTACGAGCAGTACTTC.

This clonotype has only a few counts. This chain uses TRBV9 with TRBJ1-6; D unclear. V shed 4 bases and J shed 8 bases, with 7 bases lying between them. From germline, CDR1 is SGDLS and CDR2 YYNGEE. There are 12 residues in the CDR3. The CDR3, as DNA: TGTGCCAGCAGCTCTCCCGATTCACCCCTCCACTTT. Its protein product is CASSSPDSPLHF.

This clonotype was counted only a few times. This chain links TRBV7-2 with TRBJ1-1; 7 nucleotides align to TRBD1. The CDR3 length is 15 residues. The germline gives CDR1 SGHTA, CDR2 FQGNSA. Trimming cost V 5 bases and J 1 base; bases outside gene matches: 7. The CDR3 loop is CASSLPTGSNTEAFF. The CDR3 region has the DNA TGTGCCAGCAGCCTTCCGACAGGGTCGAACACTGAAGCTTTCTTT. Based on the CDR3 plus reference TRBV7-2 and TRBJ1-1, the full variable domain is GAGVSQSPSNKVTEKGKDVELRCDPISGHTALYWYRQSLGQGLEFLIYFQGNSAPDKSGLPSDRFSAERTGGSVSTLTIQRTQQEDSAVYLCASSLPTGSNTEAFFGQGTRLTVV.

The J gene is TRBJ2-2, the V gene TRBV5-1; D gene ambiguous. Between the trimmed V and J ends, which lost 1 base and 14 bases, there was a span of 0 bases. Germline V CDR1 and CDR2: SGHRS, YFSETQ. CDR3 length equals 8 residues. CDR3 sequence reads: CASSLLFF. The CDR3 DNA sequence: TGCGCCAGCAGCTTGCTGTTTTTT.

The J gene is TRBJ1-1, the V gene TRBV7-9; 7 nucleotides match TRBD1. The CDR3 has 15 amino acids. Per the germline V gene, CDR1 is SEHNR and CDR2 is FQNEAQ (reference sequence). With V trimmed by 7 bases and J by 1 base, 9 bases remained unmatched. CDR3 region: CASTDRALWNTEAFF. Here the CDR3 DNA reads TGTGCCAGCACAGACAGGGCCTTATGGAACACTGAAGCTTTCTTT.

This clonotype showed up just a few times. V usage is TRBV19 and J usage is TRBJ2-7; the D call may be TRBD1 or TRBD2 (5 bases each). Trimming removed 5 bases at V and 0 bases at J, with 8 bases between. The CDR3 totals 13 residues. The germline V gene has CDR1 LNHDA and CDR2 SQIVND (reference sequence). In DNA form, the CDR3 reads TGTGCCAGTAGTGCCGGGACCTCCTACGAGCAGTACTTC. Residues: CASSAGTSYEQYF.

The chain couples TRBV6-2 or TRBV6-3 to TRBJ2-2, with TRBD2 matching 7 bases. V trimming: 0 bases; J trimming: 10 bases; junction bases outside the gene matches: 2. The CDR3 is 13 residues long. Germline V lookup: CDR1 MNHEY, CDR2 SVGEGT. This CDR3 is CASSYSRLAELFF. The CDR3 bases are TGTGCCAGCAGTTACTCGAGACTAGCGGAGCTGTTTTTT.

Here the CDR3 reads CASSNGAAGTEAFF. Written as DNA, the CDR3 is TGTGCCAGCAGCAACGGGGCAGCAGGAACTGAAGCTTTCTTT. The chain employs TRBV14 and TRBJ1-1; D is possibly TRBD1 (5 bases). V was shortened by 5 bases and J by 5 bases, with 15 bases between the two germline ends. This CDR3 is built from 14 residues. CDR1 and CDR2 (germline): SGHDN, FVKESK.

V usage is TRBV10-1 and J usage is TRBJ2-1, with 8 bases identical to TRBD2. The CDR3 covers 13 residues. Unmatched junction bases numbered 7, after V lost 8 bases and J lost 7 bases. Germline V lookup: CDR1 WNHNN, CDR2 SYGVQD (reference sequence). CDR3 loop: CASGSGSGNEQFF. CDR3 bases: TGCGCCAGCGGGAGCGGGAGTGGAAATGAGCAGTTCTTC.

The rearrangement joins TRBV5-6 to TRBJ2-7, with D perhaps TRBD1 (6 bases). The V end was cut by 4 bases, the J end by 0 bases, with 8 bases between. CDR1 is SGHDT, CDR2 YYEEEE, per germline. The CDR3 has 13 amino acids. CDR3 in DNA: TGTGCCAGCAGCGGGGACACCTCCTACGAGCAGTACTTC. Translation: CASSGDTSYEQYF.

This clonotype was counted at least ten times. The chain links TRBV6-2 or TRBV6-3 to TRBJ1-3, with D tentatively TRBD1 (5 bases). In germline, CDR1 is MNHEY, CDR2 SVGEGT. The CDR3 is 17 amino acids. Trimming cost V 5 bases and J 3 bases, with 20 bases left between them. This chain's CDR3 is CASSTTRTGNRGNTIYF. The DNA for the CDR3 is TGTGCCAGCAGTACAACGCGCACAGGCAACCGTGGAAACACCATATATTTT.

This clonotype was picked up a small number of times. The chain employs TRBV12-3 or TRBV12-4 and TRBJ2-1, with TRBD2 matching over 12 bases. The V and J ends lost 3 bases and 4 bases, in that order; junction bases with no gene match: 4. This CDR3 spans 16 amino acids. The CDR3 coding sequence is TGTGCCAGCAGTTTCCTAGCGGGAGGGCCTTACAATGAGCAGTTCTTC. Amino acid sequence: CASSFLAGGPYNEQFF.

The chain links TRBV27 to TRBJ2-5, with 7 bases that match TRBD1. J lost 5 bases, V lost 2 bases, and 8 bases had no gene match. Germline V gives CDR1 MNHEY, CDR2 SMNVEV (reference sequence). The CDR3 has 15 residues. This CDR3 reads CASSLMGDSGETQYF. The CDR3 coding sequence is TGTGCCAGCAGTTTAATGGGGGACAGTGGGGAGACCCAGTACTTC.

This clonotype has just a few counts. The chain employs TRBV20-1 and TRBJ2-3, with a tentative D call TRBD2 (5 bases). The V end lost 6 bases, the J end lost 5 bases, and 18 bases lay between the germline ends. CDR1 is DFQATT, CDR2 SNEGSKA, per germline (reference sequence). The CDR3 extends over 14 amino acids. The DNA of the CDR3 is TGCAGTGCGAGCGCCCTAGTAGGAGGAGATACGCAGTATTTT. Protein: CSASALVGGDTQYF.

This clonotype was detected many times. The chain carries TRBV29-1 and TRBJ2-4; D possibly uses TRBD1 or TRBD2 (5 bases each). V was cut by 3 bases and J by 0 bases, with 12 bases left in between. The CDR3 consists of 15 residues. The germline gives CDR1 SQVTM, CDR2 ANQGSEA. The CDR3: CSVEEDTLAKNIQYF. In DNA, the CDR3 is TGCAGCGTTGAGGAGGACACCTTAGCCAAAAACATTCAGTACTTC.

In regard to this clonotype: This clone may be a read error of a much larger clone one base away. The chain joins TRBV7-9 to TRBJ1-2, with 7 bases lining up with TRBD1. V shed 7 bases and J 0 bases; nucleotides not matched to a gene: 11. The CDR3 sequence is 16 residues long. The germline V gene encodes CDR1 SEHNR and CDR2 FQNEAQ (reference sequence). CDR3 bases: TGTGCCAGCACAAGAGGGATAGGGGGCACTAACTATGGCTACACCTTC. This translates into CASTRGIGGTNYGYTF.

Details on this clonotype: At one end the junction does not follow the germline gene, possibly because of a read error. This rearrangement joins TRBV12-3 or TRBV12-4 to TRBJ2-7; 7 nucleotides line up with TRBD1. The CDR3 sequence is 14 residues long. Written as DNA, the CDR3 is TGTGCCAGCAGTTCACAGGGGAGCTCCTACGAGCATTACTTC. It yields the protein CASSSQGSSYEHYF.

This clonotype was observed a handful of times. V and J are TRBV5-4 and TRBJ2-1, with 9 bases lining up with TRBD2. V shed 1 base, J shed 4 bases, and the junction held 3 bases outside the gene matches. In germline, CDR1 is SGHNT, CDR2 YYREEE (reference sequence). The CDR3 consists of 15 residues. CDR3 amino acids: CASSLRLADYNEQFF. CDR3 nucleotides: TGTGCCAGCAGCTTGCGACTAGCGGATTACAATGAGCAGTTCTTC.

The chain carries TRBV19 and TRBJ1-2, with TRBD1 matching over 7 bases. The CDR3 is made up of 14 amino acids. Looked up from germline, CDR1 is LNHDA and CDR2 is SQIVND (reference sequence). The J segment lost 2 bases and the V segment lost 6 bases, leaving 6 bases of the junction unmatched. CDR3 region: CASSLGDRNYGYTF. CDR3 DNA sequence: TGTGCCAGTAGCCTGGGGGACAGAAACTATGGCTACACCTTC.

The chain employs TRBV4-3 and TRBJ2-7, with D perhaps TRBD2 (6 bases). CDR3 length equals 16 residues. The germline gives CDR1 LGHNA, CDR2 YSLEER. The germline V and J ends were trimmed by 3 bases and 3 bases, with 18 bases remaining between them. The CDR3 DNA is TGCGCCAGCAGCCACGCGGGGCCGGGACCGAGCTACGAGCAGTACTTC. It is translated as CASSHAGPGPSYEQYF.

This clonotype has only a few counts. This chain uses TRBV20-1 with TRBJ1-2; D gene ambiguous. Deletions cut 1 base from V and 0 bases from J, with 3 bases between. The V gene's germline CDR1 is DFQATT and CDR2 SNEGSKA (reference sequence). The CDR3 is made up of 12 amino acids. The CDR3 DNA is TGCAGTGCTAGAGGGGCTAACTATGGCTACACCTTC. This gives the protein CSARGANYGYTF.

The sample holds many counts of this clonotype. The rearrangement uses TRBV7-2 and TRBJ2-7; D is unclear. Trimming took off 1 base at V and 4 bases at J, with 11 bases between the two ends. There are 14 residues in the CDR3. Germline lookup yields CDR1 SGHTA and CDR2 FQGNSA. CDR3 sequence: CASSLEGGPYEQYF. For the CDR3, the DNA is TGTGCCAGCAGCTTAGAGGGCGGACCTTACGAGCAGTACTTC.

There are a few counts of this clonotype. Relative to the germline gene, one junction end is altered; a read error may explain this. The DNA of the CDR3 is TGTGCCAGCAGTCTATCTCCTAACTATGGCTACACCTTC. Translated: CASSLSPNYGYTF. The J gene is TRBJ1-2, the V gene TRBV27, with D uncertain. The CDR3 sequence is 13 residues long. Germline V lookup: CDR1 MNHEY, CDR2 SMNVEV (reference sequence).

The chain couples TRBV5-1 to TRBJ1-1; no clear D gene. V was cut by 0 bases and J by 6 bases, with 9 bases left in between. The CDR3 has 13 amino acids. The germline gives CDR1 SGHRS, CDR2 YFSETQ. The CDR3 region is CASSLELGPEAFF. The DNA of the CDR3 is TGCGCCAGCAGCTTGGAATTGGGCCCTGAAGCTTTCTTT.

The table lists this clonotype with many counts. V gene TRBV12-3 or TRBV12-4 combines with J gene TRBJ1-1; weak D call: TRBD1 (5 bases). The CDR3 contains 14 residues. The V end was cut by 5 bases, the J end by 2 bases, with 12 bases between. The CDR3 is CASSLVGANTEAFF. The CDR3 DNA reads TGTGCCAGCAGTCTGGTCGGGGCAAACACTGAAGCTTTCTTT.